This TCR beta chain was sequenced during a study of T cells in narcolepsy. About this clone: What it recognizes is unknown.

Study-level results: Autoreactive clone sequences were missing from some blood memory CD4+ repertoires. Healthy controls reportedly lacked the autoreactive clonotypes serially found in patients' blood. Comparing one patient's CSF and blood CD4+ clonotypes highlighted HCRT- and TRIB2-specific autoreactive clonotypes.

Profiled with immunoSEQ multiplex PCR; TCRdb holds only in-frame clones, not every one. This table holds around 30,000 clones, approximately 77% found once. This clonotype originated in a human donor in good health. The sequenced sample consisted of memory (CD45RA-) CD4+ T cells from blood.

CDR3 sequence (DNA): TGCAGCGTTGGCCGGGACGAAGGCTACACCTTC. Its translation: CSVGRDEGYTF. This chain joins TRBV29-1 and TRBJ1-2; a possible D gene is TRBD1 (5 bases). The germline V gene encodes CDR1 SQVTM and CDR2 ANQGSEA. This CDR3 spans 11 amino acids. Trimming took off 4 bases at V and 8 bases at J, with 11 bases between the two ends.